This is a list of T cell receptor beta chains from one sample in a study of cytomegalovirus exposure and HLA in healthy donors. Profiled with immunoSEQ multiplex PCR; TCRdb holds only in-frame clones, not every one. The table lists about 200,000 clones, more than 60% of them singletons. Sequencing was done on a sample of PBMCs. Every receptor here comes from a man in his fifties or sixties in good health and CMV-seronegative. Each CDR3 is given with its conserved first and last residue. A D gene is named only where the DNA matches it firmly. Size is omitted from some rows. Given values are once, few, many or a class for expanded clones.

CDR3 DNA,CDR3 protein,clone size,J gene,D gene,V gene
TGTGCCACCAGCAGAGACGCTAGCGGGAACACAGATACGCAGTATTTT,CATSRDASGNTDTQYF,NA,TRBJ2-3,TRBD2,TRBV15
TGTGCCAGTAGATTGATGGGACAGAACTATGGCTACACCTTC,CASRLMGQNYGYTF,NA,TRBJ1-2,TRBD1,TRBV19
TGTGCCAGCAGTGATGGACTAGCGGGATTGGGGGTGAATGAGCAGTTCTTC,CASSDGLAGLGVNEQFF,NA,TRBJ2-1,TRBD2,TRBV27
TGTGCCAGCAGCTTAGACAGCTATGGCTACACCTTC,CASSLDSYGYTF,NA,TRBJ1-2,NA,TRBV7-2
TGTGCCAGCAGCCCCCCCCTCGGACTAGCGGGAGTATACGAGCAGTACTTC,CASSPPLGLAGVYEQYF,NA,TRBJ2-7,TRBD2,TRBV11-2
TGTGCCAGCAGTTACGGACAGGGATCGAACACTGAAGCTTTCTTT,CASSYGQGSNTEAFF,once,TRBJ1-1,TRBD1,TRBV6-6
TGCGCCAGCCAAAGAATGAGCACAACTAATGAAAAACTGTTTTTT,CASQRMSTTNEKLFF,NA,TRBJ1-4,NA,TRBV4-1
TGCGCCGCCGGGCGGACAGGTGAAAAACTGTTTTTT,CAAGRTGEKLFF,few,TRBJ1-4,TRBD1,TRBV4-1
TGTGCCAGCAGTTACGGACTAGCGGGAGATACGCAGTATTTT,CASSYGLAGDTQYF,few,TRBJ2-3,TRBD2,TRBV6-5
TGTGCCAGCAGTTCATCCCCTCGGGGAAACACCATATATTTT,CASSSSPRGNTIYF,NA,TRBJ1-3,NA,TRBV28
TGTGCCAGCAGCCCAGGGGAGGGAGGAGATACGCAGTATTTT,CASSPGEGGDTQYF,NA,TRBJ2-3,NA,TRBV4-2
TGTGCCAGCAGTTTGCGGGTAGCTAGCACAGATACGCAGTATTTT,CASSLRVASTDTQYF,NA,TRBJ2-3,NA,TRBV28
TGTGCCAGCGTTGGACAGGGCTACGAGCAGTACTTC,CASVGQGYEQYF,NA,TRBJ2-7,TRBD1,TRBV2
TGCGCCAGTTCAGATTTGGAGACCCAGTACTTC,CASSDLETQYF,NA,TRBJ2-5,NA,TRBV5-1
TGCGCCAGCAGCTTGGACGGGAAGGTTGGGAATGAGCAGTTCTTC,CASSLDGKVGNEQFF,NA,TRBJ2-1,NA,TRBV5-1
TGTGCCAGCAGCGTTCATTCGACTAGCGGGATAGACACCGGGGAGCTGTTTTTT,CASSVHSTSGIDTGELFF,once,TRBJ2-2,TRBD2,TRBV9
TGTGCCAGCAAAGAAGGGACTTCGTACGGGGAGCAGTACTTC,CASKEGTSYGEQYF,NA,TRBJ2-7,NA,TRBV7-8
TGTGCCAGCAGCACCCGTCCAGGGGCCAAACTGTTTTTT,CASSTRPGAKLFF,NA,TRBJ1-4,NA,TRBV4-2
TGTGCCAGCAGCCGGGACAGCGAGTCTGGAAACACCATATATTTT,CASSRDSESGNTIYF,few,TRBJ1-3,TRBD1,TRBV6-1
TGCGCCAGCAGCTTGGGGGCCTCCTACGAGCAGTACTTC,CASSLGASYEQYF,NA,TRBJ2-7,NA,TRBV5-1
TGTGCCAGCAGTGACTCGGTCGAGGGGGCCGGTGAGCAGTTCTTC,CASSDSVEGAGEQFF,few,TRBJ2-1,TRBD1,TRBV6-4
TGTGCCAGCAGGGGGCCGGGACAGTCCTACGAGCAGTACTTC,CASRGPGQSYEQYF,NA,TRBJ2-7,TRBD1,TRBV2
TGTGCCAGCAGCTTAGGGGCACAGGGTGACATTCAGTACTTC,CASSLGAQGDIQYF,NA,TRBJ2-4,NA,TRBV7-8
TGCAGCGTTGACACCCTAGCGGGAGCATCGGGCAATGAGCAGTTCTTC,CSVDTLAGASGNEQFF,few,TRBJ2-1,TRBD2,TRBV29-1
TGCGCCAGCAGCTTGGAGGTGGGAGGAGAGACCCAGTACTTC,CASSLEVGGETQYF,NA,TRBJ2-5,NA,TRBV5-1
TGTGCCAGCAGCTTAGCACTAGGGGGCTACGAGCAGTACTTC,CASSLALGGYEQYF,NA,TRBJ2-7,NA,TRBV7-6
TGTGCCAGCAGTGAATTAGCGGGGGGACAAGAGACCCAGTACTTC,CASSELAGGQETQYF,NA,TRBJ2-5,TRBD2,TRBV6-1
TGTGCCAGCAGTGAATGGGGTCTAGCGGGGGTGGAAAATGAGCAGTTCTTC,CASSEWGLAGVENEQFF,few,TRBJ2-1,TRBD2,TRBV6-1
TGTGCCAGCAGCCCTAATCAGCGGAGGAGTTTCTACAATGAGCAGTTCTTC,CASSPNQRRSFYNEQFF,NA,TRBJ2-1,NA,TRBV7-9
TGTGCCAGCAGCCAGGGGACAGGCAGCTCCTACGAGCAGTACTTC,CASSQGTGSSYEQYF,NA,TRBJ2-7,TRBD1,TRBV7-9
TGTGCCAGCAGCTTAATAGGGGGCGGATATACCGGGGAGCTGTTTTTT,CASSLIGGGYTGELFF,NA,TRBJ2-2,TRBD1,TRBV7-3
TGTGCCAGCAGTTACTCGAAGGGTTGGAGGGAGCAGTACTTC,CASSYSKGWREQYF,NA,TRBJ2-7,NA,TRBV6-6
TGTGCCAGCAGCCGGACTAGCGCTAGCACAGATACGCAGTATTTT,CASSRTSASTDTQYF,NA,TRBJ2-3,TRBD2,TRBV7-9
TGCGCCAGCAGCAGAGGACAGGCTCGAGAGACCCAGTACTTC,CASSRGQARETQYF,once,TRBJ2-5,TRBD1,TRBV5-1
TGTGCCAGCAGCCCCGGGACTGCTGGCAATCAGCCCCAGCATTTT,CASSPGTAGNQPQHF,NA,TRBJ1-5,NA,TRBV7-9
TGTGCCAGCAGTTTAGGGACTAGCGGGAGCGAGCAGTACTTC,CASSLGTSGSEQYF,NA,TRBJ2-7,TRBD2,TRBV27
TGTGCCAGCTCACCAAACAGCCGACAGGGGGAAGAAAAACTGTTTTTT,CASSPNSRQGEEKLFF,once,TRBJ1-4,TRBD1,TRBV18
TGTGCCAGCAGTTTGGAGGGGGCATACACAGATACGCAGTATTTT,CASSLEGAYTDTQYF,few,TRBJ2-3,NA,TRBV28
TGTGCCAGCAGCCAAGGCGGGGCAGGGAAATCGGCTTTCTTT,CASSQGGAGKSAFF,NA,TRBJ1-1,NA,TRBV6-5
TGTGCCAGTAGTCAACAGGGGATGGTCCAGCCCCAGCATTTT,CASSQQGMVQPQHF,NA,TRBJ1-5,TRBD1,TRBV19
TGTGCCAGCTCACCAGCTAGCCGTAACTATGGCTACACCTTC,CASSPASRNYGYTF,NA,TRBJ1-2,NA,TRBV18
TGTGCCAGCAGACCTACTTCTTACAATGAGCAGTTCTTC,CASRPTSYNEQFF,NA,TRBJ2-1,NA,TRBV6-1
TGTGCCAGCAGCGTAGGGCTCGTTGAAGGGGCGAACACTGAAGCTTTCTTT,CASSVGLVEGANTEAFF,NA,TRBJ1-1,NA,TRBV9
TGTGCCAGCAGAAGGGACAGGGGGGGCAATCAGCCCCAGCATTTT,CASRRDRGGNQPQHF,NA,TRBJ1-5,TRBD1,TRBV2
TGTGCCAGCAGCTTCCGTACAGAAGGGGCCTACGAGCAGTACTTC,CASSFRTEGAYEQYF,NA,TRBJ2-7,NA,TRBV21-1
TGTGCCAGTAAGAGACTACCTGACACAGATACGCAGTATTTT,CASKRLPDTDTQYF,once,TRBJ2-3,NA,TRBV19
TGTGCCAGCAGCGGCTTAGGGACTCCTAATTCACCCCTCCACTTT,CASSGLGTPNSPLHF,NA,TRBJ1-6,NA,TRBV2